This T cell receptor beta chain was captured by sequencing in a study of blood T cell repertoires in COVID-19. Study context: COVID-19 samples, acute and convalescent, were from the United States, Italy and Spain. PBMCs, B-cell-depleted T cells, or T cells were the source of the cDNA or gDNA that made up the material.

The CDR3 runs to 15 residues. Sequenced by immunoSEQ multiplex PCR; TCRdb stores in-frame clones only, minus some. The sample has about 480,000 clones, roughly 88% seen once. The sample comprised PBMCs or T cells enriched from blood (not recorded which). This TCR was sampled from a woman aged 40 to 50 who had recovered from COVID-19. The chain is built from TRBV21-1 and TRBJ2-1; TRBD2, the table's D call, lacks a check against the DNA. TRBV21-1 is designated a pseudogene. Here the CDR3 DNA reads TGTGCCAGCAGCCCCGACACGGGAAGGTACAATGAGCAGTTCTTC. It is translated as CASSPDTGRYNEQFF.